The rows below give T cell receptor beta chains drawn from one sample of a study of T cells after yellow fever vaccination. TCRdb fed the 5' RACE reads into MiXCR, producing one record per CDR3 protein. Among around 200,000 distinct CDR3 sequences listed, approximately 11% were seen once. Sequences were derived from CD8+ T cells sorted from PBMCs, sampled 15 days after the yellow fever booster vaccination. These receptor sequences come from a young man who received the YFV17D yellow fever vaccine. Each CDR3 is given with its conserved first and last residue. The D gene is left open where the match is weak. Clone size, where shown, is once, few, many, or a class for clones that have expanded.

>TRBJ1-4|TRBV12-3/TRBV12-4|many|-
TGTGCCAGCAGTACCGGGTTATTTAATGAAAAACTGTTTTTT
CASSTGLFNEKLFF
>TRBJ2-2|TRBV9|-|-
TGTGCCAGCAGCATGGGTGTCGCGAACACCGGGGAGCTGTTTTTT
CASSMGVANTGELFF
>TRBJ2-2|TRBV28|-|-
TGTGCCAGCAGTTTAGATTCCCCGGGGACCGGGGAGCTGTTTTTT
CASSLDSPGTGELFF
>TRBJ2-1|TRBV29-1|-|-
TGCAGCGTTGAAGCCCGGGGGCGAAGCAATGAGCAGTTCTTC
CSVEARGRSNEQFF
>TRBJ2-7|TRBV27|few|-
TGTGCCAGCAGTTTATCCCCGGGACCCACCTACGAGCAGTACTTC
CASSLSPGPTYEQYF
>TRBJ2-3|TRBV12-3/TRBV12-4|few|-
TGTGCCAGCAGTTTAGATTCAGCTAGCACAGATACGCAGTATTTT
CASSLDSASTDTQYF
>TRBJ1-1|TRBV6-2/TRBV6-3|few|-
TGTGCCAGCAGCCGTACCCAGGGAGGCACTGAAGCTTTCTTT
CASSRTQGGTEAFF
>TRBJ2-7|TRBV19|few|-
TGTGCCAGTAGTATCGCCAAATCCTACGAGCAGTACTTC
CASSIAKSYEQYF
>TRBJ2-7|TRBV7-9|-|-
TGTGCCAGCAGCTTAGACTCAAACAGGGTCTCGGAGCAGTACTTC
CASSLDSNRVSEQYF
>TRBJ1-1|TRBV12-3/TRBV12-4|-|-
TGTGCCAGCAGTTTACCCGTCACTGAAGCTTTCTTT
CASSLPVTEAFF
>TRBJ2-1|TRBV4-1|many|-
TGCGCCAGCAGCCTGACAGTAAATGAGCAGTTCTTC
CASSLTVNEQFF
>TRBJ2-2|TRBV29-1|-|TRBD1
TGCAGCGTTGACGAGGGACAGGGGAGCACCGGGGAGCTGTTTTTT
CSVDEGQGSTGELFF
>TRBJ2-3|TRBV6-2/TRBV6-3|few|-
TGTGCCAGCAGTTTTCCAGATACGCAGTATTTT
CASSFPDTQYF
>TRBJ2-7|TRBV7-9|-|-
TGTGCCAGCAGCTTACCCTCGGCCAAGGGCTACGAGCAGTACTTC
CASSLPSAKGYEQYF
>TRBJ1-1|TRBV27|-|TRBD1
TGTGCCAGTGGCAGGGGGATCAATGAAGCTTTCTTT
CASGRGINEAFF
>TRBJ2-1|TRBV12-3/TRBV12-4|-|-
TGTGCCAGCAGTTGGGACTGGAATGAGCAGTTCTTC
CASSWDWNEQFF
>TRBJ2-5|TRBV29-1|once|TRBD1
TGCAGCGTTGTGAGGCAGGGGGCGGCCCAAGAGACCCAGTACTTC
CSVVRQGAAQETQYF
>TRBJ1-4|TRBV5-1|few|TRBD1
TGCGCCAGCAGCGCCGAAAGGACAGGGGAGAATGAAAAACTGTTTTTT
CASSAERTGENEKLFF
>TRBJ2-1|TRBV12-3/TRBV12-4|-|-
TGTGCCAGCAGCACACCTACCGGGACGCGCCCCTACAATGAGCAGTTCTTC
CASSTPTGTRPYNEQFF
>TRBJ2-1|TRBV6-2/TRBV6-3|-|-
TGTGCCAGCAGTTACTTGTCTAGCACTAACAATGAGCAGTTCTTC
CASSYLSSTNNEQFF
>TRBJ1-1|TRBV4-3|-|-
TGCGCCAGCAGCCAAGATATCTCGACGTCCTTTGAAACTAAAGCTTTCTTT
CASSQDISTSFETKAFF
>TRBJ2-7|TRBV7-9|many|-
TGTGCCAGCAGCGAAGGGGGCTACGAGCAGTACTTC
CASSEGGYEQYF
>TRBJ2-7|TRBV15|few|-
TGTGCCACCAGCAGCAGGGCAGGGGGGATACAATACTTC
CATSSRAGGIQYF
>TRBJ2-3|TRBV12-3/TRBV12-4|few|TRBD1
TGTGCCAGCAGTTGGGACAGAGCTAGCACAGATACGCAGTATTTT
CASSWDRASTDTQYF
>TRBJ2-4|TRBV5-3|few|-
TGTGCCAGAAGCTTATCAGGCGGTCTGACAAGACGAAACATTCAGTACTTC
CARSLSGGLTRRNIQYF
>TRBJ2-5|TRBV7-9|-|-
TGTGCCAGCAGAGTAGTGGAAGGAGAGACCCAGTACTTC
CASRVVEGETQYF
>TRBJ2-3|TRBV5-1|many|-
TGCGCCAGCAGCTTGGCCAGGGACGGTAGCACAGATACGCAGTATTTT
CASSLARDGSTDTQYF
>TRBJ1-1|TRBV20-1|-|-
TGCAGTGCTAGAGATCGCACTGGAGCTTTCTTT
CSARDRTGAFF
>TRBJ1-1|TRBV5-1|-|-
TGCGCCAGCAGCTTGGTAAAGGGCGAGAACACTGAAGCTTTCTTT
CASSLVKGENTEAFF
>TRBJ1-5|TRBV27|few|TRBD1
TGTGCCAGCAGTCCGGGACAGGCGGATCAGCCCCAGCATTTT
CASSPGQADQPQHF
>TRBJ2-3|TRBV6-2/TRBV6-3|-|TRBD2
TGTGCCAGCAGTCGGCGACTGACGGGGGGGCTCCAAAGCACAGATACGCAGTATTTT
CASSRRLTGGLQSTDTQYF
>TRBJ1-2|TRBV4-1|few|-
TGCGCCAGCAGCCAGTCGGGGACCGACTATGGCTACACCTTC
CASSQSGTDYGYTF
>TRBJ2-7|TRBV5-1|-|-
TGCGCCAGCAGCTTGAGGACAGAGTCCTACGAGCAGTACTTC
CASSLRTESYEQYF
>TRBJ2-7|TRBV4-1|few|-
TGCGCCAGCAGCCAAGGGGTCGGACCCTACGAGCAGTACTTC
CASSQGVGPYEQYF
>TRBJ2-7|TRBV7-9|few|TRBD1
TGTGCCAGCAGCTTCGCCGGGACAGGGTACGAGCAGTACTTC
CASSFAGTGYEQYF
>TRBJ2-1|TRBV7-8|-|TRBD2
TGTGCCAGCAGCTTATGGCTAGCGGAAAATGAGCAGTTCTTC
CASSLWLAENEQFF
>TRBJ1-5|TRBV5-1|-|TRBD1
TGCGCCAGCAGCTTGGTAGGGGGCGATAATCAGCCCCAGCATTTT
CASSLVGGDNQPQHF
>TRBJ2-3|TRBV4-3|-|-
TGCGCCAGCAGCCGCAGGGGGAGCGGGAGCACAGATACGCAGTATTTT
CASSRRGSGSTDTQYF
>TRBJ2-7|TRBV27|-|-
TGTGCCAGCAGTTTATCGTCCATCCACGAGCAGTACTTC
CASSLSSIHEQYF
>TRBJ2-1|TRBV12-3/TRBV12-4|many|TRBD1
TGTGCCAGCAGTTCCGGACAGGGGCCCCACAATGAGCAGTTCTTC
CASSSGQGPHNEQFF
>TRBJ1-2|TRBV27|few|-
TGTGCCAGCACTTTTATGGGGAAGTCCCTCTATGGCTACACCTTC
CASTFMGKSLYGYTF
>TRBJ1-2|TRBV27|-|TRBD1
TGTGCCAGCAGTTTGACAGGGGGCGGAATTGGCTACACCTTC
CASSLTGGGIGYTF
>TRBJ2-1|TRBV4-1|-|-
TGCGCCAGCAGCCAGACCCGGGGTTATGAGCAGTTCTTC
CASSQTRGYEQFF
>TRBJ2-1|TRBV7-9|few|-
TGTGCCAGCAGCTTAACCCTCGACTACAATGAGCAGTTCTTC
CASSLTLDYNEQFF
>TRBJ2-7|TRBV4-1|-|-
TGCGCCAGCAGCCAAGAGGTTATATCCCTCTACGAGCAGTACTTC
CASSQEVISLYEQYF
>TRBJ2-4|TRBV6-1|few|TRBD1
TGTGCCAGCAGTGAATACAGGGGTGACATTCAGTACTTC
CASSEYRGDIQYF
>TRBJ2-6|TRBV20-1|-|-
TGCAGTGCTAGAGACACCTCTGGGGCCAACGTCCTGACTTTC
CSARDTSGANVLTF
>TRBJ2-1|TRBV7-9|-|-
TGTGCCAGCAGCTTAGGAAAGGGGGGGAGGTACAATGAGCAGTTCTTC
CASSLGKGGRYNEQFF
>TRBJ2-1|TRBV24-1|few|-
TGTGCCACCAACTCCGGACGGACCAACAATGAGCAGTTCTTC
CATNSGRTNNEQFF
>TRBJ1-5|TRBV7-8|-|TRBD1
TGTGCCAGCAGCCCGACAGGGGGTCGCAATCAGCCCCAGCATTTT
CASSPTGGRNQPQHF
>TRBJ2-1|TRBV4-1|few|-
TGCGCCAGCATCCAAGTGATTGGACCAGGGGAAAGCGAGCAGTTCTTC
CASIQVIGPGESEQFF